What follows describes a single TCR beta chain. These data come from a study of blood T cell repertoires in COVID-19. The overall study: Acute and convalescent COVID-19 samples came from the United States, Italy and Spain. Sample material is recorded as cDNA or gDNA derived from T cells, B-cell-depleted T cells, or PBMCs.

The CDR3 has 15 amino acids. Trimming cost V 3 bases and J 4 bases, with 13 bases left between them. Germline V gene data show CDR1 as MNHEY and CDR2 as SMNVEV (reference sequence). Original methodology: Reference gene primer amplification in the assay estimated nucleated cell counts. Using immunoSEQ multiplex PCR, the repertoire was profiled, and TCRdb retains in-frame clones only, with some absent. That table supplies the V and J calls and clone size; D and trimming were determined from the DNA. The sample shows tens of thousands of clones, under 95% of them seen only once. The sequence derives from a man in his forties or fifties with active COVID-19. The sequencing input was peripheral blood. The chain couples TRBV27 to TRBJ2-1; weak D call: TRBD2 (6 bases). The CDR3 bases are TGTGCCAGCAGTTTGTCGGGAGTAAGGTACAATGAGCAGTTCTTC. Translation gives CASSLSGVRYNEQFF.